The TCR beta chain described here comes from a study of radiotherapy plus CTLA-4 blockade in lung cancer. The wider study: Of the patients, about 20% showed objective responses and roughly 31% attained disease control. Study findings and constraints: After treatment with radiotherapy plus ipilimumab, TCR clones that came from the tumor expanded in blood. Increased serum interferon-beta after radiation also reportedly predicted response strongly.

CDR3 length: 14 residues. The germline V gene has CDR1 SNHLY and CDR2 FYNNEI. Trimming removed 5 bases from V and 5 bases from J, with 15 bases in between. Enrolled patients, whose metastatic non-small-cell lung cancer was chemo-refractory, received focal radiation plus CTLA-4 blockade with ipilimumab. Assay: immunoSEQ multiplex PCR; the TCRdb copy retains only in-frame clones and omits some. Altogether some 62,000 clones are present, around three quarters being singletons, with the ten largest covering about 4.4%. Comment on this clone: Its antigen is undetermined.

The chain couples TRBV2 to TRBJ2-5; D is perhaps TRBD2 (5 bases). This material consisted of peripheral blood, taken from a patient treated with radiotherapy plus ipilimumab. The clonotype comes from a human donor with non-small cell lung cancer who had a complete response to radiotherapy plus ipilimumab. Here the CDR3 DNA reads TGTGCCAGCAGTCCGGAGAGCGGCTCGGAGACCCAGTACTTC. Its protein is CASSPESGSETQYF.